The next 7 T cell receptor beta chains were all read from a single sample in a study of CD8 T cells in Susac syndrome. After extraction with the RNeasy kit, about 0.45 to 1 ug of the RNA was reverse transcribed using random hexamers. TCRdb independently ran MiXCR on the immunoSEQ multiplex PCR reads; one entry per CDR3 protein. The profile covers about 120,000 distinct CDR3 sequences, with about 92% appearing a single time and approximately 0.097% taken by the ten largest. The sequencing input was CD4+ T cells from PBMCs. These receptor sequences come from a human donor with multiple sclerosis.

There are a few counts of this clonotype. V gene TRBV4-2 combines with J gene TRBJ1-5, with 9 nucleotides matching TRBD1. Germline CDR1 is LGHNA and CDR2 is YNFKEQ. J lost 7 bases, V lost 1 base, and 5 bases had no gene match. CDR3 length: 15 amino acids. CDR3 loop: CASSQGTGEWQPQHF. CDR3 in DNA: TGTGCCAGCAGCCAAGGGACAGGGGAGTGGCAGCCCCAGCATTTT.

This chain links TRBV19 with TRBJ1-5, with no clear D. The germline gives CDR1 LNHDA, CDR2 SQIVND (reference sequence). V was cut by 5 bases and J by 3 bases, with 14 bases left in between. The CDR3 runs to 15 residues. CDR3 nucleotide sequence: TGTGCCAGTAGTTTTCAAGGTATTGCCAATCAGCCCCAGCATTTT. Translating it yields CASSFQGIANQPQHF.

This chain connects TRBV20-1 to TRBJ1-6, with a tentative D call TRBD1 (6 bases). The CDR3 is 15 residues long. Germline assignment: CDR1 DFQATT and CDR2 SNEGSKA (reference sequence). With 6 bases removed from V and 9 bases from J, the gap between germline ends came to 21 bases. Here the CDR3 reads CSASPGHGIGSPLHF. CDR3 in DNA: TGCAGTGCGAGCCCGGGACACGGAATCGGTTCACCCCTCCACTTT.

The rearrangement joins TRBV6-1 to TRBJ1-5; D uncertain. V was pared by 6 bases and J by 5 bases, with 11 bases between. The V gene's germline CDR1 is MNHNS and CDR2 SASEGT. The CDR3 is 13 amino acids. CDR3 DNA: TGTGCCAGCAGGAGGGCAGACCATCAGCCCCAGCATTTT. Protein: CASRRADHQPQHF.

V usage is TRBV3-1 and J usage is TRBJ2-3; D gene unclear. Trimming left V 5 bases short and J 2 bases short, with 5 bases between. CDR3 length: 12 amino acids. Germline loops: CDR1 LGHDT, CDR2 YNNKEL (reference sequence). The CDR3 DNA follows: TGTGCCAGCAGCTACAACACAGATACGCAGTATTTT. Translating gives CASSYNTDTQYF.

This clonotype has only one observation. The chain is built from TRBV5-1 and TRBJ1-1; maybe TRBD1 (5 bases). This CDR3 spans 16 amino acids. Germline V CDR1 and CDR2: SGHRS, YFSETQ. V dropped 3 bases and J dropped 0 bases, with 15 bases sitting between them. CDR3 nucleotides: TGCGCCAGCAGCTCAGCCCCCCAGGGTATGAACACTGAAGCTTTCTTT. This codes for CASSSAPQGMNTEAFF.

The CDR3 loop is CASRLRDRGTDTQYF. CDR3 nucleotides: TGTGCCAGCAGACTTCGGGACAGGGGGACTGATACGCAGTATTTT. The V and J genes are TRBV2 and TRBJ2-3, with TRBD1 matching over 11 bases. The CDR3 is 15 amino acids. V lost 6 bases, J lost 6 bases, and 8 bases stayed unmatched. Germline assignment: CDR1 SNHLY and CDR2 FYNNEI.